These 27 T cell receptor beta chains share one sample of origin, sequenced in a study of cytomegalovirus exposure and HLA in healthy donors. The PCR used 60 Vbeta and 13 Jbeta primers. Method: immunoSEQ multiplex PCR; TCRdb's copy keeps in-frame clones and lacks some. The data show 55,000 to 70,000 clones, about 83% seen once. The sequenced sample was PBMCs. The receptors were sampled from a human donor in good health.

This sequence joins TRBV29-1 and TRBJ1-2; no clear D. The length of the CDR3 is 13 residues. Trimming pared 6 bases from V and 8 bases from J, leaving 19 bases between. Germline values: CDR1 SQVTM, CDR2 ANQGSEA. This CDR3 is CSVRGSGFPGYTF. The CDR3 DNA is TGCAGCGTACGAGGGTCCGGATTCCCGGGCTACACCTTC.

This clone was detected only a few times. The gene calls are TRBV5-4 and TRBJ2-1, with TRBD2 identical over 8 bases. This CDR3 has 18 residues. Germline V gives CDR1 SGHNT, CDR2 YYREEE (reference sequence). The junction had 13 bases not matched to a gene; V was cut back by 4 bases and J by 1 base. This chain's CDR3 is CASSPLTGGPGSYNEQFF. CDR3 sequence (DNA): TGTGCCAGCAGCCCCTTAACGGGAGGGCCAGGATCCTACAATGAGCAGTTCTTC.

About this clone itself: The junction and the germline gene differ at one end; a read error may be behind it. The CDR3 loop is CATSRDQGASGKLF. The CDR3 region has the DNA TGTGCCACCAGCAGAGATCAAGGGGCTAGCGGGAAGCTCTTC. The rearrangement uses TRBV15 and TRBJ2-4; 9 bases agree with TRBD2. Germline lookup yields CDR1 LNHNV and CDR2 YYDKDF (reference sequence). CDR3 length: 14 residues.

V gene TRBV2 combines with J gene TRBJ1-2; 8 bases agree with TRBD1. CDR1 SNHLY and CDR2 FYNNEI come from the germline V gene. V lost 8 bases to trimming and J lost 3 bases; unmatched junction nucleotides: 5. This CDR3 is built from 13 residues. This CDR3 is CASRQGSDYGYTF. The CDR3 DNA reads TGTGCCAGCCGACAGGGGTCAGACTATGGCTACACCTTC.

This clone was seen a few times. The rearrangement joins TRBV5-1 to TRBJ1-1; 8 bases line up with TRBD1. Germline V gene data show CDR1 as SGHRS and CDR2 as YFSETQ. The ends lost 5 bases at V and 6 bases at J; junction bases unmatched: 9. The CDR3 runs to 14 residues. The CDR3 sequence: CASRTGVDRAEAFF. DNA for the CDR3: TGCGCCAGCAGGACAGGGGTAGATCGCGCTGAAGCTTTCTTT.

V usage is TRBV9 and J usage is TRBJ2-5; D uncertain. The V end was cut by 0 bases, the J end by 5 bases, with 5 bases between. The CDR3 spans 12 residues. Germline V gene sequence: CDR1 SGDLS, CDR2 YYNGEE. The CDR3 region is CASSVDPETQYF. CDR3 sequence (DNA): TGTGCCAGCAGCGTAGATCCGGAGACCCAGTACTTC.

This chain joins TRBV9 and TRBJ1-3; D call uncertain. Germline V lookup: CDR1 SGDLS, CDR2 YYNGEE. The CDR3 is 14 amino acids. V lost 1 base, J lost 0 bases, and 5 bases lay in between. The DNA of the CDR3 is TGTGCCAGCAGCGTACAGTTCTCTGGAAACACCATATATTTT. Translating gives CASSVQFSGNTIYF.

The rearrangement uses TRBV6-5 and TRBJ1-2; D not certain. The CDR3 has 14 amino acids. Trimming pared 6 bases from V and 7 bases from J, leaving 18 bases between. The germline V gene has CDR1 MNHEY and CDR2 SVGAGI. The CDR3 sequence is CASSTARRGSGYTF. As DNA, the CDR3 is TGTGCCAGCAGCACAGCTAGAAGAGGGTCTGGCTACACCTTC.

This chain uses TRBV30 with TRBJ2-6, with D possibly being TRBD2 (6 bases). V was clipped by 7 bases and J by 0 bases, with 13 bases between them. From germline, CDR1 is GTSNPN and CDR2 SVGIG (reference sequence). This CDR3 region has 15 residues. The CDR3 DNA follows: TGTGCCTCCGGCGGGGACCTCTCTGGGGCCAACGTCCTGACTTTC. Protein: CASGGDLSGANVLTF.

V and J are TRBV19 and TRBJ2-3; TRBD1 matches at 10 bases. This CDR3 has 15 amino acids. V gave up 8 bases and J gave up 4 bases; unmatched junction bases: 9. Germline V gene sequence: CDR1 LNHDA, CDR2 SQIVND (reference sequence). The CDR3 protein is CASLSTGGASDTQYF. CDR3 DNA sequence: TGTGCCAGTCTGTCGACAGGGGGCGCCTCAGATACGCAGTATTTT. Drawing the rest from reference TRBV19 and TRBJ2-3, the complete variable domain is DGGITQSPKYLFRKEGQNVTLSCEQNLNHDAMYWYRQDPGQGLRLIYYSQIVNDFQKGDIAEGYSVSREKKESFPLTVTSAQKNPTAFYLCASLSTGGASDTQYFGPGTRLTVL.

The chain recombines TRBV4-2 with TRBJ1-6; D gene uncertain. The CDR3 contains 16 residues. From germline, CDR1 is LGHNA and CDR2 YNFKEQ. V was pared by 0 bases and J by 9 bases, with 15 bases between. CDR3 region: CASSQEKSPGSSPLHF. CDR3 DNA sequence: TGTGCCAGCAGCCAAGAGAAGTCGCCGGGTTCTTCACCCCTCCACTTT.

As concerns this clone: One end of the junction is discordant with germline, which a read error may explain. The V call is TRBV7-9, the J call TRBJ2-3, with TRBD2 matching over 15 bases. Germline values: CDR1 SEHNR, CDR2 FQNEAQ (reference sequence). The CDR3 is 19 residues long. The CDR3 loop reads CSSSTGYRTSGGAGDTQYF. CDR3 nucleotide sequence: TGTTCCAGCAGCACAGGATATCGGACTAGCGGGGGGGCTGGAGATACGCAGTATTTT.

The J gene is TRBJ1-2, the V gene TRBV6-6; D is possibly TRBD1 (5 bases). CDR1 MNHNY and CDR2 SVGAGI come from the germline V gene (reference sequence). This CDR3 has 13 residues. V was pared by 4 bases and J by 4 bases, with 10 bases between. DNA for the CDR3: TGTGCCAGCAGTTTCAGCCAGGGCTATGGCTACACCTTC. The encoded protein is CASSFSQGYGYTF.

This chain links TRBV4-1 with TRBJ2-7; the match to TRBD2 covers 9 bases. The V segment lost 0 bases and the J segment 4 bases; nucleotides outside the gene matches: 10. The CDR3 has 17 residues. Germline CDR1 and CDR2: MGHRA and YSYEKL. CDR3 DNA sequence: TGCGCCAGCAGCCAAGATAGAGCGGGAGGAATCTTATACGAGCAGTACTTC. Its protein product is CASSQDRAGGILYEQYF.

V is TRBV11-3 and J is TRBJ2-1, with D perhaps TRBD2 (6 bases). From germline, CDR1 is SGHNT and CDR2 YENEEA. The CDR3 contains 13 residues. The ends were cut back, 5 bases at V and 3 bases at J, with 8 bases in the middle. This CDR3 is CASSPGDYNEQFF. The CDR3, as DNA: TGTGCCAGCAGCCCGGGGGACTACAATGAGCAGTTCTTC.

The chain combines TRBV19 with TRBJ1-4; 7 bases are shared with TRBD1. After removal of 4 bases from V and 5 bases from J, the junction contained 7 bases not matched to a gene. There are 15 residues in the CDR3. Germline-derived CDR1 and CDR2 are LNHDA and SQIVND (reference sequence). As DNA, the CDR3 is TGTGCCAGTAGTAGACTAGGGGGCAAGAATGAAAAACTGTTTTTT. Residues: CASSRLGGKNEKLFF.

This clone occurred once. J is TRBJ2-7 and V is TRBV2; a weak D match, TRBD1 (5 bases). The V and J ends lost 7 bases and 1 base respectively, with 8 bases between them. This CDR3 is 12 amino acids long. CDR1 and CDR2 (germline): SNHLY, FYNNEI. The chain's CDR3 is CASTQGSYEQYF. The CDR3 DNA reads as TGTGCCAGCACTCAGGGTTCCTACGAGCAGTACTTC.

Regarding this clone: The junction differs from germline at one of its ends, possibly a read error. This chain joins TRBV7-2 and TRBJ2-5, with 7 positions matching TRBD1. The CDR3 extends over 12 amino acids. CDR1 SGHTA and CDR2 FQGNSA come from the germline V gene. The CDR3 sequence: CASSLEGASRHF. The DNA of the CDR3 is TGTGCCAGCAGCTTAGAGGGGGCGAGCCGGCACTTC.

This clone has only a few counts. This chain joins TRBV5-8 and TRBJ2-3, with a weak D call TRBD2 (6 bases). The V gene lost 3 bases and the J gene lost 5 bases, with 22 bases spanning the gap. CDR1 SGHTS and CDR2 YDEGEE come from the germline V gene. The CDR3 has 17 amino acids. CDR3 sequence (DNA): TGTGCCAGCAGCTCGAGAATGGGGCGGGATATAGTAGATACGCAGTATTTT. Translated: CASSSRMGRDIVDTQYF.

This clone appeared a few times. This rearrangement joins TRBV11-3 to TRBJ1-5; D may be TRBD1 (6 bases). This CDR3 contains 19 residues. Germline lookup yields CDR1 SGHNT and CDR2 YENEEA. The germline V and J ends were trimmed by 6 bases and 2 bases, with 26 bases remaining between them. The CDR3 DNA follows: TGTGCCAGCAGACGGGGGGGTGGACGAACAGGGTACGGCAATCAGCCCCAGCATTTT. It encodes CASRRGGGRTGYGNQPQHF.

Here the CDR3 DNA reads TGCAGCGTCCTACAGGGGGCAGAGACCCAGTACTTC. It specifies CSVLQGAETQYF. The rearrangement joins TRBV29-1 to TRBJ2-5; the match to TRBD1 covers 9 bases. Germline CDR1 SQVTM, CDR2 ANQGSEA. After removal of 6 bases from V and 4 bases from J, the junction contained 3 bases not matched to a gene. CDR3 length: 12 residues.

The chain links TRBV27 to TRBJ2-3, with D uncertain. This CDR3 has 13 residues. Germline CDR1 reads MNHEY; CDR2 reads SMNVEV (reference sequence). The V gene lost 6 bases and the J gene lost 2 bases, with 9 bases spanning the gap. The CDR3 spells CASRSRDTDTQYF. CDR3 DNA: TGTGCCAGCAGGAGCCGAGACACAGATACGCAGTATTTT.

V and J are TRBV30 and TRBJ2-7; D is unresolved. V gave up 2 bases and J gave up 9 bases, with 17 bases separating them. From germline, CDR1 is GTSNPN and CDR2 SVGIG (reference sequence). The CDR3 length is 13 residues. The CDR3 sequence is CAWSPTWATGQYF. In DNA, the CDR3 is TGTGCCTGGAGTCCAACATGGGCCACCGGGCAGTACTTC. The variable domain in full, completed from reference TRBV30 and TRBJ2-7, reads SQTIHQWPATLVQPVGSPLSLECTVEGTSNPNLYWYRQAAGRGLQLLFYSVGIGQISSEVPQNLSASRPQDRQFILSSKKLLLSDSGFYLCAWSPTWATGQYFGPGTRLTVT.

J is TRBJ2-2 and V is TRBV9; D is unclear. Germline assignment: CDR1 SGDLS and CDR2 YYNGEE. V lost 0 bases, J lost 1 base, and 10 bases lay in between. The CDR3 sequence is 16 residues long. In nucleotides, the CDR3 is TGTGCCAGCAGCGTAGACTTGGTCAAGAACACCGGGGAGCTGTTTTTT. Residues: CASSVDLVKNTGELFF. Full variable domain (outside the CDR3, taken from reference TRBV9 and TRBJ2-2): DSGVTQTPKHLITATGQRVTLRCSPRSGDLSVYWYQQSLDQGLQFLIQYYNGEERAKGNILERFSAQQFPDLHSELNLSSLELGDSALYFCASSVDLVKNTGELFFGEGSRLTVL.

This chain connects TRBV25-1 to TRBJ2-2, with D maybe TRBD2 (5 bases). Germline assignment: CDR1 MGHDK and CDR2 SYGVNS. Deletions cut 9 bases from V and 1 base from J, with 9 bases between. The CDR3 is 13 amino acids. CDR3 bases: TGTGCCAGTCTCCGGGAGAACACCGGGGAGCTGTTTTTT. It encodes CASLRENTGELFF.

This clone was seen once. The rearrangement joins TRBV4-2 to TRBJ1-4; TRBD1 might be the D (6 bases). This CDR3 has 15 residues. Trimming pared 2 bases from V and 8 bases from J, leaving 15 bases between. The germline gives CDR1 LGHNA, CDR2 YNFKEQ. In nucleotides, the CDR3 is TGTGCCAGCAGCCAAAAACAACAGGGTTTGGAAAAACTGTTTTTT. As protein: CASSQKQQGLEKLFF.

The chain has TRBV7-8 and TRBJ2-1; 9 bases agree with TRBD2. The germline gives CDR1 SGHVS, CDR2 FQNEAQ. CDR3 length: 20 residues. V lost 8 bases, J lost 1 base, and 21 bases stayed unmatched. The CDR3 nucleotides are TGTGCCAGCTCCCTAGCGGGAATGGGAGTCCGGCAAGTGTCCTACAATGAGCAGTTCTTC. Its translation is CASSLAGMGVRQVSYNEQFF.